Following are 17 T cell receptor beta chains from one sample sequenced in a study of blood T cells in healthy people across ages. Combining a sample-barcoded 5' primer with a J-beta primer mix, a second PCR ran for about 7 to 11 cycles. TCRdb independently ran MiXCR on the 5' RACE reads; one entry per CDR3 protein. The sample records hundreds of thousands of distinct CDR3 sequences, roughly 44% being singletons. Sequenced material: blood. These receptors were collected from a man between 60 and 70 years old in good health.

This clonotype was observed a few times. J is TRBJ1-2 and V is TRBV29-1; TRBD1 matches at 8 bases. CDR1 SQVTM and CDR2 ANQGSEA come from the germline V gene. Unmatched junction bases numbered 12, after V lost 6 bases and J lost 0 bases. The CDR3 totals 16 residues. CDR3 in DNA: TGCAGCGTAGTTAATACAGGGGGGCGAGCTAACTATGGCTACACCTTC. Amino acids: CSVVNTGGRANYGYTF.

J is TRBJ1-6 and V is TRBV6-5; TRBD1 matches 8 bases. Germline lookup yields CDR1 MNHEY and CDR2 SVGAGI. V shed 5 bases, J shed 13 bases, and the junction held 10 bases outside the gene matches. There are 14 residues in the CDR3. The CDR3 DNA follows: TGTGCCAGCAGTCCCGCAGGGGGCGCGGCTCCCCTCCACTTT. Amino acid sequence: CASSPAGGAAPLHF.

DNA of the CDR3: TGTGCCAGTCGCCAGGGAAGGCGGGAGGGCTTAAGCGAGCAGTACTTC. It is translated as CASRQGRREGLSEQYF. The rearrangement joins TRBV27 to TRBJ2-7; 9 bases are a match to TRBD2. The CDR3 sequence is 16 residues long. Germline-derived CDR1 and CDR2 are MNHEY and SMNVEV (reference sequence). With V trimmed by 9 bases and J by 6 bases, 18 bases remained unmatched.

The chain uses TRBV14 and TRBJ1-4; 9 bases map to TRBD1. CDR1 is SGHDN and CDR2 is FVKESK in the germline V gene. With 1 base clipped from V and 8 bases from J, the junction kept 8 bases outside the gene matches. The length of the CDR3 is 16 residues. Here the CDR3 reads CASSQVKQGAREKLFF. The CDR3, as DNA: TGTGCCAGCAGCCAAGTCAAACAGGGGGCGCGAGAAAAACTGTTTTTT.

The chain combines TRBV6-1 with TRBJ2-1; 8 positions match TRBD1. The CDR3 consists of 14 residues. Germline CDR1 MNHNS, CDR2 SASEGT. The J segment lost 9 bases and the V segment lost 8 bases, leaving 12 bases of the junction unmatched. CDR3 DNA: TGTGCCAGCTTTGAGAGGACAGGGTTCGGTGAGCAGTTCTTC. Protein product: CASFERTGFGEQFF.

This clonotype appeared a few times. V usage is TRBV21-1 and J usage is TRBJ2-7; the table's D call, TRBD1, was not checked against the DNA. TRBV21-1 is noted as a pseudogene. The CDR3 contains 14 residues. The CDR3 sequence: CASSKSAGTYEQYF. CDR3 nucleotides: TGTGCCAGCAGCAAATCTGCAGGGACCTACGAGCAGTACTTC.

The rearrangement uses TRBV20-1 and TRBJ2-1; D gene uncertain. CDR3 length: 13 residues. Trimming stripped 0 bases from V and 13 bases from J, with 16 bases between. Looked up from germline, CDR1 is DFQATT and CDR2 is SNEGSKA (reference sequence). The CDR3 is CSAREGNTETQFF. CDR3 coding DNA: TGCAGTGCTAGAGAAGGGAATACAGAGACCCAGTTCTTC.

The chain has TRBV6-2 or TRBV6-3 and TRBJ2-7, with a tentative D call TRBD1 (5 bases). V was shortened by 2 bases and J by 7 bases, with 15 bases between the two germline ends. CDR1 and CDR2 from the germline V gene are MNHEY and SVGEGT. The CDR3 sequence is 14 residues long. The CDR3 region has the DNA TGTGCCAGCAGTTACCACGACAGTAGTGGAGAGCAGTACTTC. Translated, it gives CASSYHDSSGEQYF.

V and J are TRBV12-3 or TRBV12-4 and TRBJ2-3; TRBD2 might be the D (6 bases). The CDR3 runs 20 residues. Trimming left V 7 bases short and J 3 bases short, with 32 bases between. The CDR3 reads CASTFQTRTERRVRTDTQYF. CDR3 in DNA: TGTGCCAGCACCTTTCAAACTAGAACCGAGCGGAGGGTGAGGACAGATACGCAGTATTTT.

Many counts were recorded for this clonotype. The chain couples TRBV4-3 to TRBJ2-7; D tentatively reads TRBD1 or TRBD2 (5 bases each). V was cut by 0 bases and J by 2 bases, with 8 bases left in between. Germline V CDR1 and CDR2: LGHNA, YSLEER. This CDR3 region has 14 residues. The CDR3 sequence is CASSQDLGAYEQYF. In nucleotides, the CDR3 is TGCGCCAGCAGCCAAGATTTGGGGGCCTACGAGCAGTACTTC.

CDR3 region: CACHPAGSYEQYF. Here the CDR3 DNA reads TGTGCCTGCCACCCCGCCGGCTCCTACGAGCAGTACTTC. The V and J genes are TRBV30 and TRBJ2-7, with D unresolved. Germline V gene sequence: CDR1 GTSNPN, CDR2 SVGIG (reference sequence). V was cut by 6 bases and J by 0 bases, with 12 bases left in between. The CDR3 loop spans 13 amino acids.

There are a few counts of this clonotype. The rearrangement links TRBV10-3 to TRBJ1-1; 9 positions agree with TRBD1. V was pared by 11 bases and J by 5 bases, with 9 bases of the junction left unmatched. The CDR3 contains 13 residues. CDR1 and CDR2 from the germline V gene are ENHRY and SYGVKD. CDR3 protein: CAHHRGPGTEAFF. As DNA, the CDR3 is TGTGCCCACCACAGGGGGCCCGGGACTGAAGCTTTCTTT.

V usage is TRBV4-1 and J usage is TRBJ2-7; D is unclear. Trimming removed 4 bases at V and 5 bases at J, with 18 bases between. Germline V gene sequence: CDR1 MGHRA, CDR2 YSYEKL. The CDR3 is 15 amino acids. CDR3 residues: CASSPSTHAIHEQYF. The CDR3, as DNA: TGCGCCAGCAGCCCCTCGACACACGCCATCCACGAGCAGTACTTC.

This clonotype was seen a few times. The chain uses TRBV7-9 and TRBJ2-3; D gene ambiguous. Germline CDR1 is SEHNR and CDR2 is FQNEAQ (reference sequence). This CDR3 has 17 amino acids. Trimming stripped 5 bases from V and 6 bases from J, with 24 bases between. CDR3: CASSGRTPQIVSDTQYF. For the CDR3, the DNA is TGTGCCAGCAGCGGAAGAACACCGCAGATCGTGAGTGATACGCAGTATTTT.

CDR3 sequence (DNA): TGTGCCAGCAGTCCCACGCTATATAGCAATCAGCCCCAGCATTTT. Encoded protein: CASSPTLYSNQPQHF. This sequence joins TRBV27 and TRBJ1-5; D is ambiguous. Germline V gene lookup returns CDR1 MNHEY and CDR2 SMNVEV (reference sequence). The V end lost 5 bases, the J end lost 0 bases, and 11 bases lay between the germline ends. The CDR3 has 15 residues.

This clonotype was seen many times. This sequence joins TRBV5-1 and TRBJ2-1; no firm D call. Deletions cut 0 bases from V and 3 bases from J, with 13 bases between. Per the germline V gene, CDR1 is SGHRS and CDR2 is YFSETQ. The CDR3 totals 16 residues. CDR3 sequence (DNA): TGCGCCAGCAGCTTGGGTGGGCAGTCTCTCTACAATGAGCAGTTCTTC. Translating it yields CASSLGGQSLYNEQFF. Combining the CDR3 with reference TRBV5-1 and TRBJ2-1 gives the whole variable domain KAGVTQTPRYLIKTRGQQVTLSCSPISGHRSVSWYQQTPGQGLQFLFEYFSETQRNKGNFPGRFSGRQFSNSRSEMNVSTLELGDSALYLCASSLGGQSLYNEQFFGPGTRLTVL.

This chain links TRBV9 with TRBJ1-2; no definite D call. The CDR3 sequence is 15 residues long. Germline CDR1 is SGDLS and CDR2 is YYNGEE. Trimming shortened V by 4 bases and J by 5 bases, and 18 bases separated the two germline ends. CDR3 amino acids: CASSPETGEVYGYTF. For the CDR3, the DNA is TGTGCCAGCAGCCCAGAGACGGGAGAGGTGTATGGCTACACCTTC. Supplemented by reference TRBV9 and TRBJ1-2, the full variable domain reads DSGVTQTPKHLITATGQRVTLRCSPRSGDLSVYWYQQSLDQGLQFLIQYYNGEERAKGNILERFSAQQFPDLHSELNLSSLELGDSALYFCASSPETGEVYGYTFGSGTRLTVV.